Described below is a single T cell receptor (beta chain) sequence and its context. These data come from a study of control samples from healthy donors and cancer patients. With 6 bases clipped from V and 7 bases from J, the junction kept 7 bases outside the gene matches. CDR1 and CDR2 (germline): PRHDT, FYEKMQ (reference sequence). The CDR3 contains 14 residues. TCRdb's copy holds only in-frame clones and misses some; the assay was immunoSEQ multiplex PCR. In the table there are roughly 200,000 clones, 91% of which are singletons. This rearrangement joins TRBV13 to TRBJ2-1; TRBD1 aligns across 9 bases. Source material: blood. This clonotype was obtained from a man aged 30 to 39 in good health. CDR3 in amino acids: CASSPRQGVNEQFF. CDR3 DNA: TGTGCCAGCAGTCCCAGACAGGGGGTGAATGAGCAGTTCTTC.